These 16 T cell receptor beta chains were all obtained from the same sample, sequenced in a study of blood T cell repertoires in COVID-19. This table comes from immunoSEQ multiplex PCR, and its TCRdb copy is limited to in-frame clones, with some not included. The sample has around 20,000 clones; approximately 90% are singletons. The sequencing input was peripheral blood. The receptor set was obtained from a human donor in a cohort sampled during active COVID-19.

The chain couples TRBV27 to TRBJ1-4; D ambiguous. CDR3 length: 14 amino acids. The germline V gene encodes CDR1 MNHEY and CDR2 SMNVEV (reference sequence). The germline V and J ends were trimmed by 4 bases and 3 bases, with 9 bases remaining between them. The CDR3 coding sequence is TGTGCCAGCAGTTCGCAGTCCCCTAATGAAAAACTGTTTTTT. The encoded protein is CASSSQSPNEKLFF.

CDR3 protein: CASSSSQGAEQYF. In nucleotides, the CDR3 is TGTGCCAGCAGCTCGTCTCAGGGGGCTGAGCAGTACTTC. V and J are TRBV7-6 and TRBJ2-7, with TRBD1 matching over 8 bases. The CDR3 contains 13 residues. The germline V gene encodes CDR1 SGHVS and CDR2 FNYEAQ. V dropped 4 bases and J dropped 7; count of bases not matched to a gene: 6.

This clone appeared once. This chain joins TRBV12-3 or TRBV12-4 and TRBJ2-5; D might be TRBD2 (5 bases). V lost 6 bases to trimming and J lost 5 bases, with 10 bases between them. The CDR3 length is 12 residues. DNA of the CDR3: TGTGCCAGCAGACGTTCGGGGGAGACCCAGTACTTC. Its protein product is CASRRSGETQYF.

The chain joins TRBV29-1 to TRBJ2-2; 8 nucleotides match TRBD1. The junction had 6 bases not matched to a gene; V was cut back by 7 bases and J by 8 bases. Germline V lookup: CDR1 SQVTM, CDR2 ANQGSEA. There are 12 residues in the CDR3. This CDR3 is CSGTGFRGELFF. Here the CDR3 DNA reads TGCAGCGGGACAGGGTTTCGAGGGGAGCTGTTTTTT.

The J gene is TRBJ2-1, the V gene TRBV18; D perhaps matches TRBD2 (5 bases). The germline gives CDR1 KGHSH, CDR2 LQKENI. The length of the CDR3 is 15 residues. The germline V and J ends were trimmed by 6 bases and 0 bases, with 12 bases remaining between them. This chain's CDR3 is CASSFSEDSYNEQFF. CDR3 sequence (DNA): TGTGCCAGCTCCTTCTCGGAGGACTCCTACAATGAGCAGTTCTTC.

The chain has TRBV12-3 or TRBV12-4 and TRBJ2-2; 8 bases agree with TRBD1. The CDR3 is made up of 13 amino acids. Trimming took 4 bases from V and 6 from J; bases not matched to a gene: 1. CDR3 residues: CASSWTGPGELFF. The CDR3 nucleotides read TGTGCCAGCAGTTGGACAGGGCCCGGGGAGCTGTTTTTT.

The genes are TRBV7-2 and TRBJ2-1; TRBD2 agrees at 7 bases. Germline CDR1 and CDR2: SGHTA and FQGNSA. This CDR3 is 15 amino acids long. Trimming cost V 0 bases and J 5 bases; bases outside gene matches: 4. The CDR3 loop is CASSLAAGANNEQFF. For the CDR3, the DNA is TGTGCCAGCAGCTTAGCCGCGGGAGCGAACAATGAGCAGTTCTTC.

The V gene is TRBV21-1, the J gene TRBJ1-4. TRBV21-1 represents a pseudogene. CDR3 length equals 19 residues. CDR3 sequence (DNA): TGTGCCAGCAGCAAAGCGCTGGTCCATTTCGTCCGCGTCTATGAAAAACTGTTTTTT. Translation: CASSKALVHFVRVYEKLFF.

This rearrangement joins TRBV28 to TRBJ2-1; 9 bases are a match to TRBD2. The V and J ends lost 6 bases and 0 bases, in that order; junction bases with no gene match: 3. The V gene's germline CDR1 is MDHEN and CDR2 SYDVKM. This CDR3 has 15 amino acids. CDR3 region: CASRDSGGSYNEQFF. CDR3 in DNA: TGTGCCAGCAGGGATAGCGGGGGCTCCTACAATGAGCAGTTCTTC.

CDR3 nucleotide sequence: TGCAGCGTTACCGGGACAGGCGCGAATCAGCCCCAGCATTTT. It codes for CSVTGTGANQPQHF. The chain uses TRBV29-1 and TRBJ1-5; 8 bases fit TRBD1. V shed 5 bases, J shed 4 bases, and the junction held 7 bases outside the gene matches. The length of the CDR3 is 14 residues. CDR1 is SQVTM, CDR2 ANQGSEA, per germline.

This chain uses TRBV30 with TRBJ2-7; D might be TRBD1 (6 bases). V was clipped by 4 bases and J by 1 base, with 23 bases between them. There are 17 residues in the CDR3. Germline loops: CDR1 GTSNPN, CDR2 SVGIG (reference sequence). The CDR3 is CAWKRGNGRVSSYEQYF. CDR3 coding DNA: TGTGCCTGGAAGAGGGGGAACGGGCGGGTCTCATCCTACGAGCAGTACTTC.

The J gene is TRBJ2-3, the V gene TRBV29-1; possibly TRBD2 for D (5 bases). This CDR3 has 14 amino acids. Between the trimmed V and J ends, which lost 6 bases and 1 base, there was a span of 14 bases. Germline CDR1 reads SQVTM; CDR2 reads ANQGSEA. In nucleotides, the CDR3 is TGCAGCGTCCCAGCTAGCCCAGGCACAGATACGCAGTATTTT. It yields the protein CSVPASPGTDTQYF.

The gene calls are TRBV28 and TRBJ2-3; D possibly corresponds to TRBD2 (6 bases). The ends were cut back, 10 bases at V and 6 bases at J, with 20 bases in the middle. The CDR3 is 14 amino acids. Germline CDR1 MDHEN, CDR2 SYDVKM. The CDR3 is CATSLAPGGDTQYF. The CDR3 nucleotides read TGTGCCACCTCCCTAGCGCCAGGCGGGGATACGCAGTATTTT.

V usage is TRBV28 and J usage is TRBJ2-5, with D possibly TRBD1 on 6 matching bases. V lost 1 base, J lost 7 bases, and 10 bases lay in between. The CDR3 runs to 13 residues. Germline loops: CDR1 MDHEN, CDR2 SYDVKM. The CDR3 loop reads CASSLSGVPTQYF. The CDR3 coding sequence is TGTGCCAGCAGTTTATCAGGGGTCCCGACCCAGTACTTC.

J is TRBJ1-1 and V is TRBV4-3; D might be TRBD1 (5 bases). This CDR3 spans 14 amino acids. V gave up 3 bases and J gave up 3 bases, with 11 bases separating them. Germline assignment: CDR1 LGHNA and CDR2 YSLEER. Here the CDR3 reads CASSQYQGHTEAFF. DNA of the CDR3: TGCGCCAGCAGCCAGTACCAGGGCCACACTGAAGCTTTCTTT.

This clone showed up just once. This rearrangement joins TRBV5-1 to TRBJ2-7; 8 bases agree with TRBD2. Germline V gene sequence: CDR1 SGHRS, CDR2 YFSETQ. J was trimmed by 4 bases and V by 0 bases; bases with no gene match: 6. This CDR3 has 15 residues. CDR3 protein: CASSLDPSGYYEQYF. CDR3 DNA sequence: TGCGCCAGCAGCTTGGACCCTAGCGGGTATTACGAGCAGTACTTC.